This is a list of T cell receptor beta chains from one sample in a study of shared clonotypes between healthy human individuals. Using immunoSEQ multiplex PCR, the repertoire was profiled, and TCRdb retains in-frame clones only, with some absent. This table holds fewer than 2.5 million clones, 80% to 95% found once. Sequencing was done on a sample of naive CD4+ T cells from PBMCs. These receptors all come from a man aged 18 to 29 in good health. Some clones in this sample may be carry-over from other donors' samples. Each CDR3 is given with its conserved first and last residue. D genes are given only for firm matches. The listing skips clone size in some rows; elsewhere it reads once, few, many or a size class.

cdr3_aa: CASSEALLLAGNEQFF; cdr3_nt: TGTGCCAGCAGTGAAGCGCTTCTACTAGCGGGCAATGAGCAGTTCTTC; clone_size: once; j_call: TRBJ2-1; v_call: TRBV2; d_call: TRBD2
cdr3_aa: CASSPQRPDTQYF; cdr3_nt: TGTGCCAGCTCACCCCAGCGGCCAGATACGCAGTATTTT; clone_size: -; j_call: TRBJ2-3; v_call: TRBV18; d_call: -
cdr3_aa: CASSVMVRAEGYEQYF; cdr3_nt: TGTGCCAGCAGCGTAATGGTCCGGGCAGAAGGCTACGAGCAGTACTTC; clone_size: -; j_call: TRBJ2-7; v_call: TRBV9; d_call: -
cdr3_aa: CASRGNGNYGYTF; cdr3_nt: TGTGCCAGCAGGGGTAACGGTAACTATGGCTACACCTTC; clone_size: -; j_call: TRBJ1-2; v_call: TRBV28; d_call: -
cdr3_aa: CASSSRVENEKLFF; cdr3_nt: TGTGCCAGCAGTTCCAGGGTTGAAAATGAAAAACTGTTTTTT; clone_size: -; j_call: TRBJ1-4; v_call: TRBV28; d_call: -
cdr3_aa: CASTGGGGVDGYTF; cdr3_nt: TGTGCCAGCACGGGAGGGGGGGGCGTCGATGGCTACACCTTC; clone_size: -; j_call: TRBJ1-2; v_call: TRBV28; d_call: -
cdr3_aa: CASRPQGEGYEQYF; cdr3_nt: TGTGCCAGCAGGCCACAGGGAGAGGGCTACGAGCAGTACTTC; clone_size: -; j_call: TRBJ2-7; v_call: TRBV6-6; d_call: -
cdr3_aa: CATMDRTTGSPLHF; cdr3_nt: TGTGCCACCATGGACAGGACTACGGGTTCACCCCTCCACTTT; clone_size: -; j_call: TRBJ1-6; v_call: TRBV27; d_call: TRBD1
cdr3_aa: CASSPLTADYGYTF; cdr3_nt: TGTGCCAGCAGCCCCCTGACGGCGGACTATGGCTACACCTTC; clone_size: few; j_call: TRBJ1-2; v_call: TRBV7-6; d_call: -
cdr3_aa: CASNKGLAGGTQYF; cdr3_nt: TGTGCCAGCAACAAGGGACTAGCGGGAGGAACGCAGTATTTT; clone_size: -; j_call: TRBJ2-3; v_call: TRBV27; d_call: TRBD2
cdr3_aa: CASSPTAGFSYNEQFF; cdr3_nt: TGTGCCAGCTCACCCACGGCCGGGTTCTCCTACAATGAGCAGTTCTTC; clone_size: -; j_call: TRBJ2-1; v_call: TRBV18; d_call: -
cdr3_aa: CASSLELAVTGELFF; cdr3_nt: TGTGCCAGCAGCTTGGAACTAGCGGTAACCGGGGAGCTGTTTTTT; clone_size: -; j_call: TRBJ2-2; v_call: TRBV5-4; d_call: TRBD2
cdr3_aa: CASSEARDANEKLFF; cdr3_nt: TGTGCCAGCAGTGAAGCTCGGGATGCTAATGAAAAACTGTTTTTT; clone_size: -; j_call: TRBJ1-4; v_call: TRBV6-1; d_call: -